This passage covers 26 T cell receptor beta chains from one sample sequenced in a study of Ad26.COV2.S vaccination and SARS-CoV-2 variants. Only in-frame clones appear in the TCRdb table, and some are missing; sequencing was by immunoSEQ multiplex PCR. The sample records 430,000 or so clones, approximately 89% being singletons. Stated treatment: 15 to 20 received Ad26.COV2.S at low or high dose, single or two shots; about 5 received placebo; per-sample allocation not given. Sampling happened 63 days after the first vaccine or placebo injection. The specimen was peripheral blood, collected in a trial of Ad26.COV2.S vaccine versus placebo. Source of these receptors: a person between 18 and 60 years old who received the Ad26.COV2.S COVID-19 vaccine or a placebo.

This clone was detected only once. This chain joins TRBV5-1 and TRBJ2-5; D not certain. V was shortened by 1 base and J by 0 bases, with 10 bases between the two germline ends. CDR3 length equals 15 residues. Per germline, CDR1 SGHRS and CDR2 YFSETQ. The CDR3 nucleotides read TGCGCCAGCAGCTTGTTTAAAGGGAACCAAGAGACCCAGTACTTC. This translates into CASSLFKGNQETQYF. Full variable domain (outside the CDR3, taken from reference TRBV5-1 and TRBJ2-5): KAGVTQTPRYLIKTRGQQVTLSCSPISGHRSVSWYQQTPGQGLQFLFEYFSETQRNKGNFPGRFSGRQFSNSRSEMNVSTLELGDSALYLCASSLFKGNQETQYFGPGTRLLVL.

Only one count was recorded for this clone. The chain recombines TRBV19 with TRBJ1-3, with D uncertain. V lost 6 bases to trimming and J lost 0 bases, with 12 bases between them. The germline V gene has CDR1 LNHDA and CDR2 SQIVND (reference sequence). The CDR3 contains 15 residues. The CDR3, as DNA: TGTGCCAGTAGCGGCAGTTCACCCTCTGGAAACACCATATATTTT. It yields the protein CASSGSSPSGNTIYF.

The chain uses TRBV7-2 and TRBJ2-7, with D hard to call. The ends were cut back, 1 base at V and 3 bases at J, with 10 bases in the middle. This CDR3 has 14 residues. The germline gives CDR1 SGHTA, CDR2 FQGNSA. The CDR3 loop is CASSLEDPSYEQYV. CDR3 nucleotide sequence: TGTGCCAGCAGCTTAGAGGACCCAAGCTACGAGCAGTACGTC.

This rearrangement joins TRBV30 to TRBJ2-1; D ambiguous. V dropped 7 bases and J dropped 8 bases, with 15 bases sitting between them. Germline V gene lookup returns CDR1 GTSNPN and CDR2 SVGIG (reference sequence). The CDR3 totals 12 residues. The CDR3 here is CALGRLPHEQFF. CDR3 sequence (DNA): TGTGCCTTAGGACGGCTTCCCCATGAGCAGTTCTTC.

V and J are TRBV7-6 and TRBJ2-2, with D possibly TRBD1 on 5 matching bases. The CDR3 covers 16 residues. Trimming removed 1 base from V and 2 bases from J, with 11 bases in between. Germline CDR1 is SGHVS and CDR2 is FNYEAQ. Here the CDR3 DNA reads TGTGCCAGCAGCTTAGTACAGGAGACTAACACCGGGGAGCTGTTTTTT. Translated: CASSLVQETNTGELFF.

The V call is TRBV9, the J call TRBJ1-6; no clear D gene. Germline CDR1 SGDLS, CDR2 YYNGEE. The germline V and J ends were trimmed by 0 bases and 8 bases, with 6 bases remaining between them. The CDR3 is 13 amino acids. CDR3 coding DNA: TGTGCCAGCAGCGTAGTTGTCGATTCACCCCTCCACTTT. Its protein is CASSVVVDSPLHF.

About this clone: This sample includes further DNA sequences coding for the same CDR3. The rearrangement uses TRBV9 and TRBJ2-3; no definite D call. Trimming took 2 bases from V and 2 from J, leaving 6 bases between them. Germline assignment: CDR1 SGDLS and CDR2 YYNGEE. This CDR3 has 13 residues. CDR3 residues: CASSVLSTDTQYF. CDR3 sequence (DNA): TGTGCCAGCAGCGTTCTATCCACAGATACGCAGTATTTT.

The sample holds a few counts of this clone. The rearrangement joins TRBV5-1 to TRBJ2-1; TRBD1 agrees at 9 bases. The V gene end was trimmed by 7 bases and the J gene end by 2 bases; junction bases not matched to a gene: 7. CDR1 is SGHRS and CDR2 is YFSETQ in the germline V gene. The CDR3 has 15 residues. The CDR3 protein is CASFSGTGTYNEQFF. In nucleotides, the CDR3 is TGCGCCAGCTTTTCCGGGACAGGGACCTACAATGAGCAGTTCTTC.

The rearrangement uses TRBV5-6 and TRBJ2-7, with 12 positions matching TRBD2. The CDR3 runs to 18 residues. The V gene's germline CDR1 is SGHDT and CDR2 YYEEEE. Unmatched junction bases numbered 9, after V lost 1 base and J lost 1 base. The CDR3 protein is CASSLYYMTSGRSYEQYV. CDR3 DNA: TGTGCCAGCAGCTTGTACTACATGACTAGCGGGAGATCCTACGAGCAGTACGTC.

The rearrangement links TRBV6-5 to TRBJ2-5; perhaps D is TRBD1 or TRBD2 (7 bases each). Germline-derived CDR1 and CDR2 are MNHEY and SVGAGI. V gave up 4 bases and J gave up 10 bases, with 22 bases separating them. CDR3 size: 15 residues. CDR3 nucleotide sequence: TGTGCCAGCAGTTCAATAACCCGTTCAGGGGGGGGCCAGTACTTC. It yields the protein CASSSITRSGGGQYF.

The chain combines TRBV25-1 with TRBJ1-1, with D unclear. The germline V gene encodes CDR1 MGHDK and CDR2 SYGVNS. The CDR3 totals 14 residues. Trimming cost V 3 bases and J 2 bases, with 10 bases left between them. DNA of the CDR3: TGTGCCAGCAGTGATTTGGTTCTCAACACTGAAGCTTTCTTT. This codes for CASSDLVLNTEAFF.

The chain recombines TRBV6-5 with TRBJ2-5; D call uncertain. From germline, CDR1 is MNHEY and CDR2 SVGAGI. CDR3 size: 13 residues. V was clipped by 4 bases and J by 3 bases, with 9 bases between them. CDR3 coding DNA: TGTGCCAGCAGTTTGGACGGTGAAGAGACCCAGTACTTC. It is translated as CASSLDGEETQYF.

The gene calls are TRBV2 and TRBJ1-1; maybe TRBD1 (5 bases). This CDR3 contains 14 residues. Trimming pared 1 base from V and 6 bases from J, leaving 12 bases between. Germline values: CDR1 SNHLY, CDR2 FYNNEI. CDR3 amino acids: CASSEGRGLAEAFF. The CDR3 DNA reads as TGTGCCAGCAGTGAAGGCCGGGGGTTGGCTGAAGCTTTCTTT.

The V gene is TRBV29-1, the J gene TRBJ2-5; D call uncertain. CDR3 length: 13 amino acids. CDR1 SQVTM and CDR2 ANQGSEA come from the germline V gene. V gave up 4 bases and J gave up 3 bases, with 12 bases separating them. The CDR3 loop is CSVVQPSEETQYF. CDR3 nucleotides: TGCAGCGTTGTACAGCCTTCTGAAGAGACCCAGTACTTC.

The table lists this clone with a count of one. The sample carries other DNA sequences with the same CDR3. The rearrangement joins TRBV3-1 (or the pseudogene TRBV3-2) to TRBJ1-6; no definite D call. There are 11 residues in the CDR3. Trimming shortened V by 1 base and J by 9 bases, and 1 base separated the two germline ends. The germline V gene has CDR1 LGHDT and CDR2 YNNKEL (reference sequence). CDR3: CASSQGSPLHF. DNA of the CDR3: TGTGCCAGCAGCCAAGGTTCACCCCTCCACTTT.

V usage is TRBV10-3 and J usage is TRBJ2-2, with 7 bases fitting TRBD2. Germline CDR1 ENHRY, CDR2 SYGVKD. The length of the CDR3 is 16 residues. Germline trimming cut 7 bases from V and 1 base from J; bases unmatched to any gene: 9. In nucleotides, the CDR3 is TGTGCCATCACCGATCTTTCTAGCGGGAACACCGGGGAGCTGTTTTTT. Its translation is CAITDLSSGNTGELFF.

The chain carries TRBV11-3 and TRBJ2-3; no clear D. The CDR3 is 14 residues long. Trimming cost V 5 bases and J 0 bases, with 9 bases left between them. CDR1 and CDR2 (germline): SGHNT, YENEEA. This CDR3 reads CASSHTASTDTQYF. CDR3 DNA sequence: TGTGCCAGCAGCCATACGGCGAGCACAGATACGCAGTATTTT.

This clone was counted once. This chain connects TRBV19 to TRBJ1-5; no reliable D call. Deletions cut 7 bases from V and 0 bases from J, with 16 bases between. The CDR3 covers 16 residues. CDR1 is LNHDA, CDR2 SQIVND, per germline (reference sequence). CDR3 amino acids: CASTPLGWYSNQPQHF. Written as DNA, the CDR3 is TGTGCCAGTACCCCCCTAGGATGGTATAGCAATCAGCCCCAGCATTTT. The whole variable domain, filled in from reference TRBV19 and TRBJ1-5, reads DGGITQSPKYLFRKEGQNVTLSCEQNLNHDAMYWYRQDPGQGLRLIYYSQIVNDFQKGDIAEGYSVSREKKESFPLTVTSAQKNPTAFYLCASTPLGWYSNQPQHFGDGTRLSIL.

The chain joins TRBV28 to TRBJ2-1; D unresolved. Germline lookup yields CDR1 MDHEN and CDR2 SYDVKM. The CDR3 is 14 amino acids. The V gene lost 7 bases and the J gene lost 0 bases, with 10 bases spanning the gap. CDR3 residues: CASNGWGSYNEQFF. CDR3 nucleotide sequence: TGTGCCAGCAACGGCTGGGGCTCCTACAATGAGCAGTTCTTC.

The gene calls are TRBV6-5 and TRBJ1-2; TRBD1 matches at 7 bases. The V and J ends lost 5 bases and 4 bases, in that order; junction bases with no gene match: 7. The length of the CDR3 is 14 residues. Germline CDR1 MNHEY, CDR2 SVGAGI. CDR3 sequence: CASSPWDSGYGYTF. In DNA, the CDR3 is TGTGCCAGCAGTCCCTGGGACAGCGGCTATGGCTACACCTTC.

This clone was seen a few times. The chain has TRBV14 and TRBJ1-2, with D possibly TRBD1 on 5 matching bases. The CDR3 totals 16 residues. V gave up 9 bases and J gave up 3 bases, with 23 bases separating them. Germline CDR1 reads SGHDN; CDR2 reads FVKESK. CDR3 residues: CARITRAGVGDYGYTF. DNA of the CDR3: TGTGCCAGGATAACCCGGGCGGGTGTGGGGGACTATGGCTACACCTTC.

This chain joins TRBV27 and TRBJ2-5; 14 positions match TRBD2. Trimming took 5 bases from V and 5 from J; bases not matched to a gene: 7. The CDR3 sequence is 16 residues long. Germline CDR1 is MNHEY and CDR2 is SMNVEV (reference sequence). CDR3 in DNA: TGTGCCAGCAGTCCCGGACTAGCGGGAGGTACGGAGACCCAGTACTTC. This gives the protein CASSPGLAGGTETQYF.

The chain is built from TRBV6-1 and TRBJ1-1, with D perhaps TRBD1 (5 bases). The germline CDR1 and CDR2 sequences are MNHNS and SASEGT. CDR3 length: 13 residues. The germline V and J ends were trimmed by 7 bases and 4 bases, with 13 bases remaining between them. CDR3 residues: CASTRGAGTEAFF. CDR3 sequence (DNA): TGTGCCAGCACCCGGGGCGCGGGCACTGAAGCTTTCTTT.

This clone was counted once. The rearrangement joins TRBV7-6 to TRBJ2-2; TRBD1 agrees at 9 bases. The CDR3 covers 13 residues. V was pared by 3 bases and J by 12 bases, with 5 bases of the junction left unmatched. CDR1 is SGHVS and CDR2 is FNYEAQ in the germline V gene. The CDR3 nucleotides are TGTGCCAGCAGCTTTCCCGGGACAGGGAAGCTGTTTTTT. Amino acids: CASSFPGTGKLFF.

This sequence joins TRBV27 and TRBJ1-2; 7 positions match TRBD1. CDR1 is MNHEY and CDR2 is SMNVEV in the germline V gene (reference sequence). This CDR3 comprises 15 residues. The trim removed 0 bases at V and 9 bases at J, leaving 10 bases unmatched. This CDR3 reads CASSLSRAGGWSYTF. As DNA, the CDR3 is TGTGCCAGCAGTTTATCAAGGGCAGGGGGTTGGAGCTACACCTTC.

The V and J genes are TRBV7-2 and TRBJ1-2; a possible D gene is TRBD1 (5 bases). Germline CDR1 is SGHTA and CDR2 is FQGNSA. CDR3 size: 15 residues. Trimming took 5 bases from V and 2 from J, leaving 15 bases between them. CDR3 sequence: CASSPREGLNYGYTF. The DNA of the CDR3 is TGTGCCAGCAGCCCCAGAGAGGGGTTAAACTATGGCTACACCTTC.